The 25 T cell receptor beta chains below were found in one sample sequenced in a study of blood T cell repertoires in COVID-19. Libraries were prepared by immunoSEQ multiplex PCR; TCRdb keeps only in-frame clonotypes and omits some of them. The sample consists of fewer than 250,000 clones, approximately 86% of them appearing once. Sequenced: peripheral blood. The source of these receptors is a man aged 25 to 40 with acute or convalescent COVID-19.

This chain joins TRBV9 and TRBJ1-3; D unclear. Per germline, CDR1 SGDLS and CDR2 YYNGEE. The V end was cut by 0 bases, the J end by 6 bases, with 16 bases between. CDR3 length equals 16 residues. CDR3 in amino acids: CASSVGMAIRENTIYF. CDR3 DNA sequence: TGTGCCAGCAGCGTAGGCATGGCAATTCGGGAAAACACCATATATTTT.

J is TRBJ1-2 and V is TRBV28; 8 bases are a match to TRBD1. The germline V gene encodes CDR1 MDHEN and CDR2 SYDVKM. The V gene end was trimmed by 3 bases and the J gene end by 6 bases; junction bases not matched to a gene: 15. The CDR3 runs 17 residues. CDR3: CASSLSYPGGELHGYTF. The CDR3 DNA sequence: TGTGCCAGCAGTTTGTCTTATCCAGGGGGCGAGCTTCATGGCTACACCTTC.

CDR3 amino acids: CASGQPQHF. Written as DNA, the CDR3 is TGTGCCAGTGGCCAGCCCCAGCATTTT. This chain connects TRBV19 to TRBJ1-5; D call uncertain. The CDR3 contains 9 residues. CDR1 and CDR2 (germline): LNHDA, SQIVND (reference sequence). Trimming stripped 8 bases from V and 7 bases from J, with 3 bases between.

Comment on this clone: A read error may account for a junction end that differs from germline. The CDR3 loop is CASSPAGLAGFGTMLF. CDR3 coding DNA: TGTGCCAGCAGCCCCGCAGGACTAGCGGGGTTCGGGACCATGCTCTTC. The chain employs TRBV9 and TRBJ2-1; TRBD2 matches at 12 bases. Germline-derived CDR1 and CDR2 are SGDLS and YYNGEE. The CDR3 loop spans 16 amino acids.

The V call is TRBV24-1, the J call TRBJ2-1; TRBD1 is a possible D gene (5 bases). CDR3 length: 15 amino acids. CDR1 is KGHDR, CDR2 SFDVKD, per germline. Trimming shortened V by 3 bases and J by 2 bases, and 10 bases separated the two germline ends. DNA for the CDR3: TGTGCCACCAGTGATCCAACGGACACCTACAATGAGCAGTTCTTC. This codes for CATSDPTDTYNEQFF.

The chain combines TRBV9 with TRBJ2-7, with D possibly TRBD1 on 6 matching bases. CDR3 length: 13 residues. Germline assignment: CDR1 SGDLS and CDR2 YYNGEE. Trimming cost V 3 bases and J 4 bases, with 11 bases left between them. The CDR3 protein is CASSGGPQYEQYF. Here the CDR3 DNA reads TGTGCCAGCAGCGGGGGGCCTCAGTACGAGCAGTACTTC. Drawing the rest from reference TRBV9 and TRBJ2-7, the complete variable domain is DSGVTQTPKHLITATGQRVTLRCSPRSGDLSVYWYQQSLDQGLQFLIQYYNGEERAKGNILERFSAQQFPDLHSELNLSSLELGDSALYFCASSGGPQYEQYFGPGTRLTVT.

This chain uses TRBV19 with TRBJ1-5, with a possible D match to TRBD1 (6 bases). Germline lookup yields CDR1 LNHDA and CDR2 SQIVND (reference sequence). The V gene lost 5 bases and the J gene lost 5 bases, with 16 bases spanning the gap. CDR3 length: 15 residues. This chain's CDR3 is CASSSNPQGYQPQHF. In DNA form, the CDR3 reads TGTGCCAGTAGTTCTAACCCTCAGGGGTATCAGCCCCAGCATTTT. Looking up the rest from reference TRBV19 and TRBJ1-5 gives the full variable domain: DGGITQSPKYLFRKEGQNVTLSCEQNLNHDAMYWYRQDPGQGLRLIYYSQIVNDFQKGDIAEGYSVSREKKESFPLTVTSAQKNPTAFYLCASSSNPQGYQPQHFGDGTRLSIL.

V is TRBV18 and J is TRBJ1-3, with D maybe TRBD1 (5 bases). The CDR3 totals 15 residues. V was clipped by 0 bases and J by 0 bases, with 6 bases between them. From germline, CDR1 is KGHSH and CDR2 LQKENI. CDR3 in amino acids: CASSPPRVSGNTIYF. CDR3 DNA sequence: TGTGCCAGCTCACCACCCAGGGTCTCTGGAAACACCATATATTTT.

The chain joins TRBV6-5 to TRBJ1-4, with D possibly TRBD1 on 6 matching bases. CDR1 and CDR2 from the germline V gene are MNHEY and SVGAGI. This CDR3 has 15 residues. V was pared by 6 bases and J by 3 bases, with 14 bases between. In DNA form, the CDR3 reads TGTGCCAGCAGGAGAGACAGGTCGGCTAATGAAAAACTGTTTTTT. Residues: CASRRDRSANEKLFF.

The rearrangement uses TRBV12-3 or TRBV12-4 and TRBJ2-5, with 7 bases that match TRBD2. V lost 5 bases to trimming and J lost 4 bases; unmatched junction nucleotides: 4. The CDR3 is made up of 13 amino acids. CDR3 bases: TGTGCCAGCAGTAGATCGGGGGGAGAGACCCAGTACTTC. It translates to CASSRSGGETQYF.

J is TRBJ1-6 and V is TRBV2, with a tentative D call TRBD1 (6 bases). Trimming took 5 bases from V and 10 from J, leaving 18 bases between them. This CDR3 region has 15 residues. CDR1 and CDR2 (germline): SNHLY, FYNNEI. The CDR3 reads CASSTRDGGGSPLHF. In nucleotides, the CDR3 is TGTGCCAGCAGTACCCGGGACGGTGGGGGCTCACCCCTCCACTTT.

This chain links TRBV21-1 with TRBJ2-7; the table assigns TRBD1, which was not confirmed against the DNA. TRBV21-1 is reported as a pseudogene. This CDR3 comprises 17 residues. CDR3 in amino acids: CASSKLGDSRVSYEQYF. Written as DNA, the CDR3 is TGTGCCAGCAGCAAATTAGGCGACAGCCGAGTTTCCTACGAGCAGTACTTC.

The V call is TRBV9, the J call TRBJ2-5; tentatively, D is TRBD1 (5 bases). The J call may be faulty, since TRBJ2-7 better matches the DNA end. The CDR3 has 16 residues. Germline V gene sequence: CDR1 SGDLS, CDR2 YYNGEE. CDR3 in amino acids: CASSVSGGRDGYEQYF. CDR3 in DNA: TGTGCCAGCAGCGTATCAGGTGGCAGGGATGGCTACGAGCAGTACTTC.

The chain couples TRBV27 to TRBJ2-1; 7 bases fit TRBD2. Germline V lookup: CDR1 MNHEY, CDR2 SMNVEV (reference sequence). The V and J ends lost 6 bases and 0 bases, in that order; junction bases with no gene match: 23. The CDR3 is made up of 21 amino acids. The CDR3 region is CASRIGRTSDYYLSSYNEQFF. The CDR3 DNA is TGTGCCAGCAGGATCGGGAGGACGAGTGACTATTATCTAAGCTCCTACAATGAGCAGTTCTTC.

V usage is TRBV10-1 and J usage is TRBJ2-7; TRBD2 matches 11 bases. The CDR3 has 15 residues. J gave up 5 bases and V 3 bases, and 6 bases lay outside the gene matches. The germline gives CDR1 WNHNN, CDR2 SYGVQD (reference sequence). The CDR3 DNA sequence: TGCGCCAGCAGTGAAGAGCCTAGCGGGAGGAACGAGCAGTACTTC. Translating it yields CASSEEPSGRNEQYF.

V gene TRBV4-2 combines with J gene TRBJ2-7; the match to TRBD2 covers 8 bases. Germline assignment: CDR1 LGHNA and CDR2 YNFKEQ. Trimming removed 0 bases from V and 2 bases from J; junction bases left unmatched: 18. CDR3 length equals 20 residues. CDR3: CASSQEFPFLVAGQPYEQYF. The CDR3 DNA follows: TGTGCCAGCAGCCAAGAATTCCCCTTTCTGGTAGCGGGACAACCCTACGAGCAGTACTTC.

The chain is built from TRBV19 and TRBJ1-1; no definite D call. V lost 1 base, J lost 0 bases, and 6 bases lay in between. The CDR3 length is 14 residues. Per the germline V gene, CDR1 is LNHDA and CDR2 is SQIVND (reference sequence). Here the CDR3 DNA reads TGTGCCAGTAGTATAGCCGGGTTGAACACTGAAGCTTTCTTT. Protein product: CASSIAGLNTEAFF.

The chain couples TRBV3-1 (or the pseudogene TRBV3-2) to TRBJ1-5; maybe TRBD1 (6 bases). Per the germline V gene, CDR1 is LGHDT and CDR2 is YNNKEL (reference sequence). Trimming removed 4 bases from V and 3 bases from J, with 10 bases in between. CDR3 length: 14 residues. The CDR3 reads CASSPDSFNQPQHF. In DNA form, the CDR3 reads TGTGCCAGCAGCCCGGACAGCTTCAATCAGCCCCAGCATTTT.

The chain recombines TRBV7-8 with TRBJ2-7; 10 bases agree with TRBD2. The CDR3 consists of 14 residues. Unmatched junction bases numbered 4, after V lost 5 bases and J lost 3 bases. Germline V lookup: CDR1 SGHVS, CDR2 FQNEAQ. CDR3 bases: TGTGCCAGCAGCCTGGGACTAGCGTTCTACGAGCAGTACTTC. This sequence encodes CASSLGLAFYEQYF.

The chain employs TRBV2 and TRBJ1-5; 7 nucleotides align to TRBD1. J lost 0 bases, V lost 7 bases, and 9 bases had no gene match. Per the germline V gene, CDR1 is SNHLY and CDR2 is FYNNEI. The CDR3 spans 16 residues. The CDR3 DNA is TGTGCCAGCACCCGGTGGGACAGTTATAGCAATCAGCCCCAGCATTTT. Protein sequence: CASTRWDSYSNQPQHF.

The V call is TRBV13, the J call TRBJ1-2; 8 bases match TRBD1. The CDR3 contains 14 residues. With 5 bases clipped from V and 8 bases from J, the junction kept 10 bases outside the gene matches. Germline lookup yields CDR1 PRHDT and CDR2 FYEKMQ (reference sequence). The chain's CDR3 is CASSLPQGAGGYTF. In DNA, the CDR3 is TGTGCCAGCAGCCTACCTCAGGGGGCGGGCGGCTACACCTTC.

The V and J genes are TRBV7-9 and TRBJ1-5; 11 bases map to TRBD1. From germline, CDR1 is SEHNR and CDR2 FQNEAQ (reference sequence). The CDR3 extends over 15 amino acids. The junction had 2 bases not matched to a gene; V was cut back by 4 bases and J by 3 bases. The CDR3 loop is CASSSGQGANQPQHF. In DNA form, the CDR3 reads TGTGCCAGCAGCTCTGGACAGGGGGCCAATCAGCCCCAGCATTTT.

This clone was seen more than once but under ten times. CDR3 coding DNA: TGTGCCAGCCACGATAACAGGGACTCTGGAAACACCATATATTTT. Its translation is CASHDNRDSGNTIYF. J is TRBJ1-3 and V is TRBV19; possibly TRBD1 for D (6 bases). The CDR3 runs 15 residues. V shed 9 bases and J shed 0 bases, with 15 bases lying between them. The germline V gene encodes CDR1 LNHDA and CDR2 SQIVND (reference sequence).

V is TRBV5-1 and J is TRBJ2-1; no definite D call. This CDR3 contains 14 residues. V was shortened by 4 bases and J by 11 bases, with 19 bases between the two germline ends. In germline, CDR1 is SGHRS, CDR2 YFSETQ. CDR3 DNA sequence: TGCGCCAGCAGCCCCCGCCAATCGGGTAGGAAGCAGTTCTTC. This encodes CASSPRQSGRKQFF.

The V call is TRBV6-5, the J call TRBJ1-2; D is unclear. The germline V gene has CDR1 MNHEY and CDR2 SVGAGI. V dropped 2 bases and J dropped 2 bases, with 6 bases sitting between them. CDR3 length: 13 amino acids. The CDR3 coding sequence is TGTGCCAGCAGTTACGAGGTGAACTATGGCTACACCTTC. Translation gives CASSYEVNYGYTF.